This TCR beta chain was obtained from a study of T-cell reconstitution after alpha-beta-depleted transplantation in children. This clonotype was seen only a few times. Its antigen is undetermined. Overall study results and limits: The study reportedly traced alpha-beta T cells about two months after transplant to several hundred expanded graft clones. From surviving recipient T cells and thymic progenitors came the high day-60 TCRbeta diversity observed in some patients. T-cell numbers and diversity, one year after transplant, stemmed largely from T cells that were newly produced.

Using unique molecular identifiers, the investigators prepared the TCRbeta library. TCRdb re-called the PCR reads through MiXCR, storing one row per CDR3 protein. Of hundreds of thousands of distinct CDR3 sequences listed, under 8.5% are singletons. The receptor was derived from a male patient under 10 years old who had a stem cell transplant for acute myeloid leukemia, so the T cells may come from the graft donor. The sample was PBMCs, mostly from graft donor cells, taken 360 days after TCRalphabeta/CD19-depleted stem cell transplant.

CDR3 DNA sequence: TGCAGCGTCTGGACAGCCTACAATGAGCAGTTCTTC. Protein product: CSVWTAYNEQFF. V is TRBV29-1 and J is TRBJ2-1; D possibly corresponds to TRBD1 (6 bases). This CDR3 is 12 amino acids long. V was pared by 6 bases and J by 2 bases, with 8 bases between. Germline CDR1 is SQVTM and CDR2 is ANQGSEA.